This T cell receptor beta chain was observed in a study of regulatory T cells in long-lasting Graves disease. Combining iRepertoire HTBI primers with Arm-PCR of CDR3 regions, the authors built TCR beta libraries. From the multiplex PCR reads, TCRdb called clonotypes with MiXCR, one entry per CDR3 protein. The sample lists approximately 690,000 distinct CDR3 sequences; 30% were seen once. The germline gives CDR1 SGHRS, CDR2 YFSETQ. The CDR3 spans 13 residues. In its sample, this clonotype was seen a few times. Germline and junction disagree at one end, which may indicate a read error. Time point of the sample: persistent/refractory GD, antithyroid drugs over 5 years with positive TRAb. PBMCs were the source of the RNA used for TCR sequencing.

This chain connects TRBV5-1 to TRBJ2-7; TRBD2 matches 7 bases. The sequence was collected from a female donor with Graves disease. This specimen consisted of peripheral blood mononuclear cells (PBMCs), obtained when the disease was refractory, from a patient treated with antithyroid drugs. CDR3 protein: CASSLGLGYEQYF. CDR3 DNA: TGTGCCAGCAGTCTCGGACTAGGCTACGAGCAGTACTTC.